The clone carrying this T cell receptor (beta chain) was counted between two and nine times. A single record per CDR3 protein comes from TCRdb applying MiXCR to the RT-PCR reads. The table lists approximately 720,000 distinct CDR3 sequences, about 14% of them singletons, with 3.6% in the top ten. This CDR3 is built from 11 residues. The germline CDR1 and CDR2 sequences are DFQATT and SNEGSKA (reference sequence). Trimming took 0 bases from V and 11 from J, leaving 10 bases between them. The J gene is TRBJ1-1, the V gene TRBV20-1; no definite D call. The clonotype originates from a female donor in good health, serving as a healthy control. Sequences were obtained from memory CD4+ T cells from blood. CDR3 nucleotide sequence: TGCAGTGCTAGAGATGTTCCGGTGGCTTTCTTT. Its translation: CSARDVPVAFF.